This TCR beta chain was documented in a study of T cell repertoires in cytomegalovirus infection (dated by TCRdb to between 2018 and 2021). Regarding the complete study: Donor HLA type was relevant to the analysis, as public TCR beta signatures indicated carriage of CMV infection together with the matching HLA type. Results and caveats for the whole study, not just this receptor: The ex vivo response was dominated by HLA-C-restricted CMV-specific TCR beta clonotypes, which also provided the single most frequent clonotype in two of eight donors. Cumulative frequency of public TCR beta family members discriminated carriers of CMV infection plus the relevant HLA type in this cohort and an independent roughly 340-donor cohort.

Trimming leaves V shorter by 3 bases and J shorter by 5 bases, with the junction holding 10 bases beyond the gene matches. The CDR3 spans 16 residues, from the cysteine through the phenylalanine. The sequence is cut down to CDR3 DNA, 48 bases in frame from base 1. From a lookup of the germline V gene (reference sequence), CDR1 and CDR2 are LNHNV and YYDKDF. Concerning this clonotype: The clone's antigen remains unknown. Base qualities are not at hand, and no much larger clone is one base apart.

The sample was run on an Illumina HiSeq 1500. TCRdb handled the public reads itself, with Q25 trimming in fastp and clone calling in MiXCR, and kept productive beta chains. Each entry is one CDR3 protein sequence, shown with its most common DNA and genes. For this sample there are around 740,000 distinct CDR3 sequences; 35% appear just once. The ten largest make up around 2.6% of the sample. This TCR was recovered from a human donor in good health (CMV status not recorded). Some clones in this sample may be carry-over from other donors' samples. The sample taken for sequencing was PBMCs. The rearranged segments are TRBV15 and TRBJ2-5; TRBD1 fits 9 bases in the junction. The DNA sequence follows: TGTGCCACCAGCAGCGGGGGACAGGGATCGGGGGAGACCCAGTACTTC. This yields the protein CATSSGGQGSGETQYF.